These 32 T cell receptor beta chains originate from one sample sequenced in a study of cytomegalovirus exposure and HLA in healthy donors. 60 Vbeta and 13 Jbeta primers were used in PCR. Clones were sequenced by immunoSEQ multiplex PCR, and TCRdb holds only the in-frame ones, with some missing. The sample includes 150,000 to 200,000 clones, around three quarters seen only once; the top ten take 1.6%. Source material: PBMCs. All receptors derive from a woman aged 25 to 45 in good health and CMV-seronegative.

The CDR3 coding sequence is TGTGCCAGCAGCGTAAGACAGGGAGGCACAGATACGCAGTATTTT. Protein product: CASSVRQGGTDTQYF. V is TRBV9 and J is TRBJ2-3, with TRBD1 identical over 7 bases. Germline-derived CDR1 and CDR2 are SGDLS and YYNGEE. There are 15 residues in the CDR3. V dropped 1 base and J dropped 1; count of bases not matched to a gene: 3.

CDR3 in amino acids: CASSLWQVNTEAFF. The CDR3 region has the DNA TGTGCCAGCAGTTTGTGGCAGGTGAACACTGAAGCTTTCTTT. This chain uses TRBV28 with TRBJ1-1, with unresolved D. Per germline, CDR1 MDHEN and CDR2 SYDVKM. Trimming removed 3 bases from V and 0 bases from J, with 8 bases in between. The CDR3 length is 14 residues.

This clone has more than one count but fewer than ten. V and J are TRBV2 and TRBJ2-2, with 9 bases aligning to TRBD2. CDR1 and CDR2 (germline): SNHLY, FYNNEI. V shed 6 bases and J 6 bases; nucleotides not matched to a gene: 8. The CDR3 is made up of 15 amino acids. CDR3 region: CASRGSGSAAGELFF. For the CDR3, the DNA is TGTGCCAGCAGAGGTAGCGGGAGTGCCGCCGGGGAGCTGTTTTTT.

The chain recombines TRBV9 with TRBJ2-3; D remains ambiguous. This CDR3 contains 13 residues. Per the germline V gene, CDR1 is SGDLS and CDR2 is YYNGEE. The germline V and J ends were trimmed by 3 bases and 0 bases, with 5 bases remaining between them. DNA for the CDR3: TGTGCCAGCAGCGAGCATAGCACAGATACGCAGTATTTT. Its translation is CASSEHSTDTQYF.

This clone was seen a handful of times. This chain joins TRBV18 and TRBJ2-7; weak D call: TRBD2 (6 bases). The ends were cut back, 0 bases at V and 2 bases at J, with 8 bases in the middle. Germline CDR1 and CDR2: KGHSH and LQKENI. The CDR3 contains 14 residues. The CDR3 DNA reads TGTGCCAGCTCACCACCTACGGGAGCCTACGAGCAGTACTTC. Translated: CASSPPTGAYEQYF. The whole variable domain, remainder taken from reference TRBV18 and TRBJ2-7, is NAGVMQNPRHLVRRRGQEARLRCSPMKGHSHVYWYRQLPEEGLKFMVYLQKENIIDESGMPKERFSAEFPKEGPSILRIQQVVRGDSAAYFCASSPPTGAYEQYFGPGTRLTVT.

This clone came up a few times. The CDR3 DNA reads TGCAGCGTTGATCCGGGCGTGGGTCAGGGTAATGAGCAGTTCTTC. Its protein is CSVDPGVGQGNEQFF. The gene calls are TRBV29-1 and TRBJ2-1; tentatively, D is TRBD1 (5 bases). Trimming left V 3 bases short and J 7 bases short, with 19 bases between. The length of the CDR3 is 15 residues. In germline, CDR1 is SQVTM, CDR2 ANQGSEA.

In DNA form, the CDR3 reads TGTGCCAGCAGCGTAGCCCTAGCCGGAGCCTACAATGAGCAGTTCTTC. Translation: CASSVALAGAYNEQFF. The chain recombines TRBV9 with TRBJ2-1; a weak D match, TRBD2 (5 bases). The germline CDR1 and CDR2 sequences are SGDLS and YYNGEE. The CDR3 runs to 16 residues. V lost 0 bases, J lost 2 bases, and 12 bases lay in between.

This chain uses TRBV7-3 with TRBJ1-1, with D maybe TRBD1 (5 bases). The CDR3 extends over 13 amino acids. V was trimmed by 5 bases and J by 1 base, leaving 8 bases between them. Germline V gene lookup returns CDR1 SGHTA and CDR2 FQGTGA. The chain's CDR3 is CASSLTGNTEAFF. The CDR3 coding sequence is TGTGCCAGCAGCCTCACAGGGAACACTGAAGCTTTCTTT.

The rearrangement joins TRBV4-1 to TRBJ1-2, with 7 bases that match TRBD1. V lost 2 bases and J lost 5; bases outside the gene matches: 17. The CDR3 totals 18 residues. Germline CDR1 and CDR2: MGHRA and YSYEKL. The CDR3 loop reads CASSQTNLQGIPLYGYTF. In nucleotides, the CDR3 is TGCGCCAGCAGCCAAACCAATTTACAGGGGATCCCCCTATATGGCTACACCTTC.

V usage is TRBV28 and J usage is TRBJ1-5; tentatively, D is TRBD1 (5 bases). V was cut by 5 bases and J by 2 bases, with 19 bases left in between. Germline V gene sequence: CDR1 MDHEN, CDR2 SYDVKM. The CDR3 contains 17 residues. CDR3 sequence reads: CASSPRRGSTGNQPQHF. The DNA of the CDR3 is TGTGCCAGCAGTCCGCGAAGGGGAAGTACGGGCAATCAGCCCCAGCATTTT.

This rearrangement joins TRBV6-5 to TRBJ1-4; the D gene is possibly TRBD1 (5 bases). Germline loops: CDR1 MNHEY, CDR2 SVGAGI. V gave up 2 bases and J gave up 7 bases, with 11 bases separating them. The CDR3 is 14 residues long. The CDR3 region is CASSYDRFAEKLFF. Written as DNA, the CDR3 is TGTGCCAGCAGTTACGACAGATTTGCTGAAAAACTGTTTTTT.

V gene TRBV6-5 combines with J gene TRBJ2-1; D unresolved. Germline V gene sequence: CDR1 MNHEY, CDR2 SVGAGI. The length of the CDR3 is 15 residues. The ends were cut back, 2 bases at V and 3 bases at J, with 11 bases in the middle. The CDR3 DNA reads TGTGCCAGCAGTTACCGCCCGAACAGCTACAATGAGCAGTTCTTC. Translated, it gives CASSYRPNSYNEQFF.

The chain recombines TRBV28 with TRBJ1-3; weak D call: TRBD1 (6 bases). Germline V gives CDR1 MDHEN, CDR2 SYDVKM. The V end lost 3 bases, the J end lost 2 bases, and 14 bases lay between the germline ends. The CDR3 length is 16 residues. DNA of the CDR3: TGTGCCAGCAGTTTGGTGGGGACAATTCCTGGAAACACCATATATTTT. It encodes CASSLVGTIPGNTIYF.

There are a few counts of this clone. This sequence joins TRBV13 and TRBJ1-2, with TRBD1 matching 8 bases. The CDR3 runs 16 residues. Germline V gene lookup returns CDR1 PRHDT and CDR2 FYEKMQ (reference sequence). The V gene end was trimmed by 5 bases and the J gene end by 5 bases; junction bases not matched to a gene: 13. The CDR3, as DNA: TGTGCCAGCAGCCCTGTTACAGGGGGGGATTTGTATGGCTACACCTTC. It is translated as CASSPVTGGDLYGYTF.

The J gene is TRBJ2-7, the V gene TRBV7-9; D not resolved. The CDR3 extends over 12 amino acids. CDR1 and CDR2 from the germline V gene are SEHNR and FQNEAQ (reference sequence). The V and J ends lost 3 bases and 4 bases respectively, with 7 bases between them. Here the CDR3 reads CASSFGLYEQYF. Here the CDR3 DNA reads TGTGCCAGCAGCTTTGGTCTATACGAGCAGTACTTC.

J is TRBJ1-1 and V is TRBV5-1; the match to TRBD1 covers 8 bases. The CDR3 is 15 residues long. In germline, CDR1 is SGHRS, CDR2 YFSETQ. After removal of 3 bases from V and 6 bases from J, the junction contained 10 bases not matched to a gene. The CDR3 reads CASSSRGRGQSEAFF. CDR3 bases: TGCGCCAGCAGCTCCAGGGGGCGAGGGCAATCTGAAGCTTTCTTT.

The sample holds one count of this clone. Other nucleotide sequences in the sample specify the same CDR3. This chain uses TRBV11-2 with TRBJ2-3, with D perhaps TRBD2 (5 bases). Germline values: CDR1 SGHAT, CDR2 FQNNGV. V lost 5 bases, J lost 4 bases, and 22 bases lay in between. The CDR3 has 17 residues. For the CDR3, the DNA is TGTGCCAGCAGCGACGCCAGAGGGTACCTCAGGCCAGATACGCAGTATTTT. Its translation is CASSDARGYLRPDTQYF.

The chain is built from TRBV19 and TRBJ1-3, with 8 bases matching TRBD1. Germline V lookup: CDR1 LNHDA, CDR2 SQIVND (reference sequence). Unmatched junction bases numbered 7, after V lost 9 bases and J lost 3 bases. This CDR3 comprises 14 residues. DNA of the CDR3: TGTGCCAGCCAGGGGGCCAGGGGTGGAAACACCATATATTTT. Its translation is CASQGARGGNTIYF.

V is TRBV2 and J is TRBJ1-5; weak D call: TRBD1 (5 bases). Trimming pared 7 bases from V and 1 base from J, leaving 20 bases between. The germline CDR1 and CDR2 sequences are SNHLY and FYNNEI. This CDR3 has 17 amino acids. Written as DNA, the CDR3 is TGTGCCAGCATAAGGGGTAAAGGGAAAGGGAGCAATCAGCCCCAGCATTTT. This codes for CASIRGKGKGSNQPQHF.

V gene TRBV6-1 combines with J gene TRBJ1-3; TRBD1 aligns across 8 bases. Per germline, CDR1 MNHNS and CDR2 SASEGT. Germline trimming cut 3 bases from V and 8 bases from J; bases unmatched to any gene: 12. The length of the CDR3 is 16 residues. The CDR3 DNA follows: TGTGCCAGCAGTGACCCGCCAAAAGACAGGGGTGACACCATATATTTT. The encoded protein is CASSDPPKDRGDTIYF.

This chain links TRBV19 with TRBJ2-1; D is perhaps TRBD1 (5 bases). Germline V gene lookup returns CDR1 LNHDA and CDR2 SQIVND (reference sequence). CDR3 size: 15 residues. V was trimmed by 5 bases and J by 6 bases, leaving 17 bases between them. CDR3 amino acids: CASSLSGQPFNEQFF. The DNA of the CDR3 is TGTGCCAGTAGTTTATCAGGACAACCCTTCAATGAGCAGTTCTTC.

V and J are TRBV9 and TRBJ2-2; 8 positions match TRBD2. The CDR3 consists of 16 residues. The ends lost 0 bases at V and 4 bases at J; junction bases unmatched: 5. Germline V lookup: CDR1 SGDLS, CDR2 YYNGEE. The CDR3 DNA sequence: TGTGCCAGCAGCGTAGTGGCGGGGGGAGGCACCGGGGAGCTGTTTTTT. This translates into CASSVVAGGGTGELFF.

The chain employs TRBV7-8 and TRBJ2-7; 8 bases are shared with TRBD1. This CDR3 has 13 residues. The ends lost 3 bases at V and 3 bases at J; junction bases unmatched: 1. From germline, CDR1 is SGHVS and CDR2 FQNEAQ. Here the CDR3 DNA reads TGTGCCAGCAGCTTTGGACAGGGCTACGAGCAGTACTTC. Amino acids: CASSFGQGYEQYF.

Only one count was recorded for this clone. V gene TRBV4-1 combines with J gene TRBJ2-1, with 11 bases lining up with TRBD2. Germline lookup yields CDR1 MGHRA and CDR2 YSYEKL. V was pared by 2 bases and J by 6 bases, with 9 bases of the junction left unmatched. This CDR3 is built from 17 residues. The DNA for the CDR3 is TGCGCCAGCAGCCAACGACTCGGGACTAGCGGACTCAATGAGCAGTTCTTC. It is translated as CASSQRLGTSGLNEQFF.

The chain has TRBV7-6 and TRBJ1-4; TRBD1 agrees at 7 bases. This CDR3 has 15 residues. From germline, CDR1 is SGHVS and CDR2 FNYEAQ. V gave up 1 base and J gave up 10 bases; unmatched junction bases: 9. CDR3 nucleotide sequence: TGTGCCAGCAGCTTAGTGGTTGGAACAGGGGCAAAACTGTTTTTT. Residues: CASSLVVGTGAKLFF.

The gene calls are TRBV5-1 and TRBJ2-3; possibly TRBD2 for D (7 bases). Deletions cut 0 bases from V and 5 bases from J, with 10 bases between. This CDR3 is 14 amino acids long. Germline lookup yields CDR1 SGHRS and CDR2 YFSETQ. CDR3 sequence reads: CASSLDREGDTQYF. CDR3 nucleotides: TGCGCCAGCAGCTTGGACAGGGAGGGAGATACGCAGTATTTT. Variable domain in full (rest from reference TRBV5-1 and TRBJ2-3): KAGVTQTPRYLIKTRGQQVTLSCSPISGHRSVSWYQQTPGQGLQFLFEYFSETQRNKGNFPGRFSGRQFSNSRSEMNVSTLELGDSALYLCASSLDREGDTQYFGPGTRLTVL.

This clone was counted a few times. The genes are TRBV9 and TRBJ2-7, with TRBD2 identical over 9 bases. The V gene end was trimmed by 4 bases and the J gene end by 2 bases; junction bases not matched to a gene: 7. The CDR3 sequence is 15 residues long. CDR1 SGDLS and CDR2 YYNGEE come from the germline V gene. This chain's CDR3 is CASSPRLAETYEQYF. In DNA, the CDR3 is TGTGCCAGCAGCCCCCGACTAGCGGAAACCTACGAGCAGTACTTC. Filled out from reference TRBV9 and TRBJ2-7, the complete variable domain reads DSGVTQTPKHLITATGQRVTLRCSPRSGDLSVYWYQQSLDQGLQFLIQYYNGEERAKGNILERFSAQQFPDLHSELNLSSLELGDSALYFCASSPRLAETYEQYFGPGTRLTVT.

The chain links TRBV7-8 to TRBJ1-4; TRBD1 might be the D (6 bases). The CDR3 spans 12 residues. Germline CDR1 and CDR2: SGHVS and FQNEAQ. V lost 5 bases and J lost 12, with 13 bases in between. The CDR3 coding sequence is TGTGCCAGCAGCGAACAGGGTGAGGAACTGTTTTTT. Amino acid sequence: CASSEQGEELFF.

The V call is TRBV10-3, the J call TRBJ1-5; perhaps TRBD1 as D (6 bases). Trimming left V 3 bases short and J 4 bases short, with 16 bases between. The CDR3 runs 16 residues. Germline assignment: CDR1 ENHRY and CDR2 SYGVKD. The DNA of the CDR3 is TGTGCCATCAGTGATTTTGGGGGGGCAGAGAATCAGCCCCAGCATTTT. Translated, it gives CAISDFGGAENQPQHF.

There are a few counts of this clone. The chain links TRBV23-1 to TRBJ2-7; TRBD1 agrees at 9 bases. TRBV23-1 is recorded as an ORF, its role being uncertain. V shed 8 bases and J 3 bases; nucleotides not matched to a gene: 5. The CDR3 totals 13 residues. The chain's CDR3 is CASRRDRDYEQYF. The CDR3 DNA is TGCGCCAGCCGCCGGGACAGGGACTACGAGCAGTACTTC.

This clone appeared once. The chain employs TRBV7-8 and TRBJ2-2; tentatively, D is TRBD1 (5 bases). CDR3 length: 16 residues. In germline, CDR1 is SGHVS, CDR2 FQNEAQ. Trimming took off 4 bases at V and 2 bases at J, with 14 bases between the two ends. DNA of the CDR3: TGTGCCAGCAGCTCAGTCGCCAGGGCAAACACCGGGGAGCTGTTTTTT. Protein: CASSSVARANTGELFF.

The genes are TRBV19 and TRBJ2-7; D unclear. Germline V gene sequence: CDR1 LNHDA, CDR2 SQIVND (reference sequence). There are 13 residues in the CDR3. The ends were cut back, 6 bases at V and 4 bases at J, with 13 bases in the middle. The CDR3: CASSPNPLYEQYF. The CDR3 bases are TGTGCCAGTAGCCCCAATCCCCTATACGAGCAGTACTTC. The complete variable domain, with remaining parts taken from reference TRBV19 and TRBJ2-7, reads DGGITQSPKYLFRKEGQNVTLSCEQNLNHDAMYWYRQDPGQGLRLIYYSQIVNDFQKGDIAEGYSVSREKKESFPLTVTSAQKNPTAFYLCASSPNPLYEQYFGPGTRLTVT.